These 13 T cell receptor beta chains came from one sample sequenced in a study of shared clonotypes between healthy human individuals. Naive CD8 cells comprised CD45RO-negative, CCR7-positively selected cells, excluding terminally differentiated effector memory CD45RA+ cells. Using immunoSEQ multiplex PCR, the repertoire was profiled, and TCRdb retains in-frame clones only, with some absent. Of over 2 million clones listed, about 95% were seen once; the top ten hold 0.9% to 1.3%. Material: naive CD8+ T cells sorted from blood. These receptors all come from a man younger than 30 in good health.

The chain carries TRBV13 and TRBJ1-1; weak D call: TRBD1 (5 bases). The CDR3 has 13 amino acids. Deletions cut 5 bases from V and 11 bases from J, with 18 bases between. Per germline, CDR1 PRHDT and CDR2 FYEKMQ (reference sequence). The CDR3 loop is CASSHRDPREAFF. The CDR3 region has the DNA TGTGCCAGCAGCCATCGGGACCCCCGAGAGGCTTTCTTT.

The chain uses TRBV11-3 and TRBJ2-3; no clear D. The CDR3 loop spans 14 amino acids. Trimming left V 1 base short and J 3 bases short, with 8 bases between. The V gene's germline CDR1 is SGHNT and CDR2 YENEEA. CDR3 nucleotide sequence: TGTGCCAGCAGCTTAGGCAGTGCTACAGATACGCAGTATTTT. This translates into CASSLGSATDTQYF.

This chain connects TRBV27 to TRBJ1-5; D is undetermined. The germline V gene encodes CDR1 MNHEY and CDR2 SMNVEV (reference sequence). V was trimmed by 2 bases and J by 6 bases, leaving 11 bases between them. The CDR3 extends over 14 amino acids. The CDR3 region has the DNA TGTGCCAGCAGTTTAGTAGGGTCCGCTCAGCCCCAGCATTTT. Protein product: CASSLVGSAQPQHF.

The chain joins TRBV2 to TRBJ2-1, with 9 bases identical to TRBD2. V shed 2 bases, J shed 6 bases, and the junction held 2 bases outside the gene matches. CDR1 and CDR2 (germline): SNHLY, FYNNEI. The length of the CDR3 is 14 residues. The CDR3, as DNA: TGTGCCAGCAGTGAACTAGCGGGGACCAATGAGCAGTTCTTC. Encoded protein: CASSELAGTNEQFF. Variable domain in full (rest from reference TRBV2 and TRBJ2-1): EPEVTQTPSHQVTQMGQEVILRCVPISNHLYFYWYRQILGQKVEFLVSFYNNEISEKSEIFDDQFSVERPDGSNFTLKIRSTKLEDSAMYFCASSELAGTNEQFFGPGTRLTVL.

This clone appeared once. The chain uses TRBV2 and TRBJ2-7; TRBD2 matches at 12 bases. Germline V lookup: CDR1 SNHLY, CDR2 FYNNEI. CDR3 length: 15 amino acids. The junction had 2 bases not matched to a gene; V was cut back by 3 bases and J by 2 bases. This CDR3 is CASSDTSGRTYEQYF. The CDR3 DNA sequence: TGTGCCAGCAGTGATACTAGCGGGAGGACCTACGAGCAGTACTTC.

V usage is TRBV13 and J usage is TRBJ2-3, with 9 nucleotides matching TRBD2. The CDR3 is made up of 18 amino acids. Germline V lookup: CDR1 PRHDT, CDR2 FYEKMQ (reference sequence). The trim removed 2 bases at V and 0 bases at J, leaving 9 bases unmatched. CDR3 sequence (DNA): TGTGCCAGCAGCTTACAAGCGGGAGGCCCACTAAGCACAGATACGCAGTATTTT. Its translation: CASSLQAGGPLSTDTQYF.

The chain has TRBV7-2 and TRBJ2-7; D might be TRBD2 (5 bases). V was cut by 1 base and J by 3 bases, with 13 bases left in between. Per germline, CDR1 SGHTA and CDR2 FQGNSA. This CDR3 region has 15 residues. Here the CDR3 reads CASSLEPDYLYEQYF. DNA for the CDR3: TGTGCCAGCAGCTTAGAGCCAGACTACCTCTACGAGCAGTACTTC.

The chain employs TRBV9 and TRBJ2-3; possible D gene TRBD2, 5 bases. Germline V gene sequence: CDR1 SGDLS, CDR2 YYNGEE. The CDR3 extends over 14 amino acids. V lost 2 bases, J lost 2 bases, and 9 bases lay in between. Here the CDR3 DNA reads TGTGCCAGCAGCGTCTTTCGGGACACAGATACGCAGTATTTT. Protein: CASSVFRDTDTQYF.

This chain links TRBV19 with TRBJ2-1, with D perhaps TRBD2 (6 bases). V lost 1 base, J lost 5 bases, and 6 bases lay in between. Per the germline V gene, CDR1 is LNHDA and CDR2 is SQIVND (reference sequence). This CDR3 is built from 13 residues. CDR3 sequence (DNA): TGTGCCAGTAGTATAGGGGGGGACAATGAGCAGTTCTTC. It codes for CASSIGGDNEQFF.

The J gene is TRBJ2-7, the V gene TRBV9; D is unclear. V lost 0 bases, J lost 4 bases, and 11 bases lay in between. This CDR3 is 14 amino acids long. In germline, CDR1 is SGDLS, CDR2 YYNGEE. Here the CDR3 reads CASSVGSVGYEQYF. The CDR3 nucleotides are TGTGCCAGCAGCGTAGGGAGTGTAGGGTACGAGCAGTACTTC.

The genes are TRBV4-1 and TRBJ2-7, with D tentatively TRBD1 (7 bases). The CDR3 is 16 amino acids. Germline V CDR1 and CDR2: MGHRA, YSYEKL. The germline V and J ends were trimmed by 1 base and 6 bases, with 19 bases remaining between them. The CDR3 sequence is CASSQAGAGGRGEQYF. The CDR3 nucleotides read TGCGCCAGCAGCCAAGCGGGGGCAGGGGGTAGGGGCGAGCAGTACTTC.

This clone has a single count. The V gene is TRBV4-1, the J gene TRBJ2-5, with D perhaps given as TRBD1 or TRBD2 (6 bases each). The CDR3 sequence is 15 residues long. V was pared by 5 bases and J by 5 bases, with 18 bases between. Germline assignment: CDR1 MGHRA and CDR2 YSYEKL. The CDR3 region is CASSSPGALVETQYF. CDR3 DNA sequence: TGCGCCAGCAGCTCCCCGGGGGCCTTGGTGGAGACCCAGTACTTC.

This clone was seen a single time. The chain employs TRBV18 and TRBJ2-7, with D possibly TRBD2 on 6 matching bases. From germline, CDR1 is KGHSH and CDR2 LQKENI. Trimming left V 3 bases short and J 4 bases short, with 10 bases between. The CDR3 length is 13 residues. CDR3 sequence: CASSPRDFYEQYF. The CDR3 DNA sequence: TGTGCCAGCTCACCTCGGGACTTTTACGAGCAGTACTTC.